This T cell receptor beta chain was recorded in a study of T-cell reconstitution after alpha-beta-depleted transplantation in children. Study-level findings and limits: Some patients showed high day-60 TCRbeta diversity, which derived from surviving recipient T cells and thymic progenitors. Newly produced T cells mostly provided counts and TCRbeta diversity after one year, as hyperexpanded clones declined. Reportedly, alpha-beta T cells present about two months post-transplant originated from several hundred expanded clones of graft origin.

Turning to this clonotype: Its specificity is not known.

During its preparation, the TCRbeta library received unique molecular identifiers. TCRdb reprocessed the PCR reads with MiXCR, giving one entry per CDR3 protein. The sample has around 94,000 distinct CDR3 sequences, about 6.8% seen once. The sample consisted of PBMCs, taken before TCRalphabeta/CD19-depleted stem cell transplant. The clonotype comes from a boy aged 2-15 years with acute lymphoblastic leukemia, due to receive a stem cell transplant.

The CDR3: CSARDGQSSGNTIYF. The CDR3 nucleotides are TGCAGTGCTAGAGATGGGCAGAGCTCTGGAAACACCATATATTTT. The V call is TRBV20-1, the J call TRBJ1-3; D ambiguous. Trimming left V 0 bases short and J 0 bases short, with 9 bases between. Per the germline V gene, CDR1 is DFQATT and CDR2 is SNEGSKA (reference sequence). The CDR3 consists of 15 residues.